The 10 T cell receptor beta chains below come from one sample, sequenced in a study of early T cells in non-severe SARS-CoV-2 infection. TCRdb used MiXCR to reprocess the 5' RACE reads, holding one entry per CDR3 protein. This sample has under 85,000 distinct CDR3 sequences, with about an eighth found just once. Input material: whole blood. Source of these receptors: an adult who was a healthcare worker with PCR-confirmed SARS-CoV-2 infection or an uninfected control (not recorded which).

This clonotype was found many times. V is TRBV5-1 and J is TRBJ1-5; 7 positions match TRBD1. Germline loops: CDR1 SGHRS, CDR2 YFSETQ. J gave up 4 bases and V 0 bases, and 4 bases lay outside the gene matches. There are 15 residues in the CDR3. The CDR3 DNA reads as TGCGCCAGCAGCTTGGGGGACAGCTCAAATCAGCCCCAGCATTTT. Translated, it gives CASSLGDSSNQPQHF.

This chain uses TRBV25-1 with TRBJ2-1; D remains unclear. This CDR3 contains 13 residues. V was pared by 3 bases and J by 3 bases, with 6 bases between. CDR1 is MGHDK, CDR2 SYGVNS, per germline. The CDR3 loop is CASSDSSYNEQFF. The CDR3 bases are TGTGCCAGCAGTGACTCTAGCTACAATGAGCAGTTCTTC.

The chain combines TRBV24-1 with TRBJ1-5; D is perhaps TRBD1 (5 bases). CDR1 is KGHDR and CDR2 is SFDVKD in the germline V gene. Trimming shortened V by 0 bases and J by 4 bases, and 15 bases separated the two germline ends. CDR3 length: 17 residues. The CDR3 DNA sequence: TGTGCCACCAGTGATTTGCCCGGACACGCACGTAATCAGCCCCAGCATTTT. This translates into CATSDLPGHARNQPQHF.

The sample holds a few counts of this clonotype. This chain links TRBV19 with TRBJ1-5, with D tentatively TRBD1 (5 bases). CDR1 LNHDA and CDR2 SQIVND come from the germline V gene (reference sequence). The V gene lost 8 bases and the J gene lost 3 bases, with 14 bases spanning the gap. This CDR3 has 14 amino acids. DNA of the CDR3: TGTGCCAGTCAGGGCCCCTTCGCCAATCAGCCCCAGCATTTT. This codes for CASQGPFANQPQHF.

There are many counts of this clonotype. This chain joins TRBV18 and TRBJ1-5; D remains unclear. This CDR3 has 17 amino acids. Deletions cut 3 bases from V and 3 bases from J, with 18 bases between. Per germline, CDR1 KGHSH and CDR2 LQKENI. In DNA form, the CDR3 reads TGTGCCAGCTCACCTCGGCCAGAGGTTAACCCCAATCAGCCCCAGCATTTT. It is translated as CASSPRPEVNPNQPQHF. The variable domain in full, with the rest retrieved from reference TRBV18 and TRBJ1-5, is NAGVMQNPRHLVRRRGQEARLRCSPMKGHSHVYWYRQLPEEGLKFMVYLQKENIIDESGMPKERFSAEFPKEGPSILRIQQVVRGDSAAYFCASSPRPEVNPNQPQHFGDGTRLSIL.

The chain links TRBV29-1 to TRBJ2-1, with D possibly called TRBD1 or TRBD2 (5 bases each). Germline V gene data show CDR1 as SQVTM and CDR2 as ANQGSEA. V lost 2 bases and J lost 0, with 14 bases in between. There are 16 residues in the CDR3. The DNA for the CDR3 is TGCAGCGTTGAAATCGGGACGGCAAGCTCCTACAATGAGCAGTTCTTC. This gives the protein CSVEIGTASSYNEQFF.

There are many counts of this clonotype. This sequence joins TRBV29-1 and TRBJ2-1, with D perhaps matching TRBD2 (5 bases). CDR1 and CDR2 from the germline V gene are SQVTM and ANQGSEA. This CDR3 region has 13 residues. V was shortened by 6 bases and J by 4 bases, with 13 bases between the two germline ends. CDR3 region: CSVDGLLYNEQFF. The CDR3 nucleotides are TGCAGCGTGGACGGACTCTTATACAATGAGCAGTTCTTC.

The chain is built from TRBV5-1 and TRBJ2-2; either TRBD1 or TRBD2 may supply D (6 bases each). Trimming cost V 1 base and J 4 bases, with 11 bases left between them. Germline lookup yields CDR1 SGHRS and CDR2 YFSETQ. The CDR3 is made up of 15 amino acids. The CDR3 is CASSLIGGGTGELFF. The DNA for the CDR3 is TGCGCCAGCAGCTTGATCGGGGGCGGCACCGGGGAGCTGTTTTTT.

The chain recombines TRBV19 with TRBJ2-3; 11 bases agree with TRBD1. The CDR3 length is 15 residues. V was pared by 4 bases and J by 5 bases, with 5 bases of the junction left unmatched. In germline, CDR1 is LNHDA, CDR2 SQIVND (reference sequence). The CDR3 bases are TGTGCCAGTAGTAAGGACAGGGGGCAGGAAGATACGCAGTATTTT. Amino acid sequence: CASSKDRGQEDTQYF.

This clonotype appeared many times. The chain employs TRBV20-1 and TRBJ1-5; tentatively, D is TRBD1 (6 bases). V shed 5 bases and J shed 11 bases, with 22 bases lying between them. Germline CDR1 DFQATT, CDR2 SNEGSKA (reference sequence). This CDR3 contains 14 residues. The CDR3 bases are TGCAGTGCTCTACAGGGTACAATCAGCCGGGCCCAGCATTTT. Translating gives CSALQGTISRAQHF.